This paragraph reports one TCR beta chain. Its antigen is unknown. Per-base qualities were not stored, and no clone one base away is much larger. From the cysteine through the phenylalanine, the CDR3 covers 14 amino acids. The kept DNA is CDR3 alone, 42 bases in frame from the first base. Trimmed from V: 4 bases; trimmed from J: 5 bases; junction bases lacking a gene match: 7. Taken from the germline V gene (reference sequence), the CDR1 and CDR2 loops are SGHNT and YYREEE. The library came from 5' RACE. Instrument used: NextSeq 500. To allow correction of PCR and sequencing errors, the TCR library protocol tagged every TCR cDNA molecule with a unique molecular identifier. Per the source publication's procedure: Decombinator tools were used for TCR identification, UMI-based error correction and CDR3 extraction. TCRs above a frequency of 2 per 1,000, corresponding to the top 1% of the tumor frequency distribution, were defined as expanded. Renyi diversity was computed with the R vegan package after each repertoire had been subsampled 100 times to 5,000 TCRs. To build CDR3 similarity networks, amino acid triplet string-kernel similarity was used, and CDR3s were connected when their pairwise similarity was above 0.82. In-frame beta chains were kept once TCRdb had trimmed the public reads at Q25 with fastp and called clones with MiXCR. Merged by CDR3 protein, the rows form single entries marked with the most common genes and DNA. It is TCRdb's table, rather than the study itself, that gives the V and J calls and clone size. In all, the sample holds roughly 75,000 distinct CDR3 sequences, and more than 10% of those were seen once. More than 7% of the sample belongs to the ten largest clones.

This record belongs to a study of spatial heterogeneity in lung cancer (dated by TCRdb to about 2019). Context from the whole study: Beta-chain transcripts were consistently detected in greater numbers than alpha-chain transcripts, which likely reflects a higher abundance of beta-chain transcripts. The study quantitatively compared TCR alpha and beta repertoires across multiple tumor regions, matched nontumor lung and blood in non-small cell lung cancer. In the raw uncorrected reads, each unique combination of TCR and UMI appeared more than ten times on average. Both alpha and beta chains were TCR-sequenced in around 220 tumor regions, approximately 67 matched nontumor lung samples and some 56 PBMC samples obtained at surgery. Nonsynonymous mutation counts, determined by whole-exome sequencing of tumor tissue, were related to TCR repertoire features. Here is what the overall study found, with its caveats: Confirming at a functional level the hypothesis that regional TCRs recognize regional mutations was considered to require additional single-cell paired TCR alpha and beta sequencing. Ubiquitous expanded tumor TCRs were detected in blood more often at tumor resection than at routine follow-up.

Explained via the paper, the time point label denotes: sample taken at primary tumor resection. Without any cell sorting, TCR sequencing was performed on whole RNA extracted either from tumor and nontumor lung tissue or from cryopreserved PBMC samples. The donors were some 76 patients from the lung TRACERx cohort who had early-stage, untreated non-small cell lung cancer. Patients were selected for TCR sequencing only if sufficient RNA was available from at least two tumor regions. The sequences come from PBMCs, collected at surgery. This TCR derives from a male donor with early-stage non-small cell lung cancer. The receptor chain draws on TRBV5-4 and TRBJ2-5, with 8 junctional bases fitting TRBD2. In nucleotides, the sequence is TGTGCCAGCAGCCCGGGGGGCGGGAGGGAGACCCAGTACTTC. This yields the protein CASSPGGGRETQYF.